This TCR beta chain was documented in a study of blood T cell repertoires in COVID-19. Original handling: It was from reference gene primer amplification that nucleated cell counts were estimated. Profiled with immunoSEQ multiplex PCR; TCRdb holds only in-frame clones, not every one. Clonal size and the V and J genes are those of that table, whereas D and trimming came from the DNA. The sample records hundreds of thousands of clones, about 87% being singletons. Germline assignment: CDR1 KGHSH and CDR2 LQKENI. CDR3 length: 14 residues. V lost 6 bases, J lost 0 bases, and 12 bases lay in between. Those enrolled, adults aged about 18 to 89 years, came from 20 to 25 US areas. Assignments of participants to cohorts depended upon their own reported clinical history. A PCR-confirmed or clinician-diagnosed COVID-19 case had contacted exposed participants within 2 weeks of entry.

The genes are TRBV18 and TRBJ2-7; D unresolved. The sequence was obtained from a man over 45 who had been exposed to COVID-19. Material: PBMCs or T cells enriched from blood (not recorded which). The CDR3 nucleotides are TGTGCCAGCTCCCCTCCCTCCAGCTCCTACGAGCAGTACTTC. Encoded protein: CASSPPSSSYEQYF.